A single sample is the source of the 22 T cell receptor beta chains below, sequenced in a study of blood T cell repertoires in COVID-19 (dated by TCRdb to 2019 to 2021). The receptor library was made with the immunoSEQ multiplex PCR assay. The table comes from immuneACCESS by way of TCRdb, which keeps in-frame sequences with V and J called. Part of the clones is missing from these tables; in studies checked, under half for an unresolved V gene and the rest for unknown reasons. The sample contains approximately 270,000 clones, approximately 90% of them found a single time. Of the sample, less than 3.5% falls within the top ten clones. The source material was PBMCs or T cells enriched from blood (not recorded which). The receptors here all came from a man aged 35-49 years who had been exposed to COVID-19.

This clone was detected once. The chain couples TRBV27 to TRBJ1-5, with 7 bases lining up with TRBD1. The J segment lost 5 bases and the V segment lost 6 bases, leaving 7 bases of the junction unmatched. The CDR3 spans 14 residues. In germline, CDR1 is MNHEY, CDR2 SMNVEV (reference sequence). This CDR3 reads CASSKTGRHQPQHF. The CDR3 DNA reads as TGTGCCAGCAGCAAGACAGGGAGGCATCAGCCCCAGCATTTT.

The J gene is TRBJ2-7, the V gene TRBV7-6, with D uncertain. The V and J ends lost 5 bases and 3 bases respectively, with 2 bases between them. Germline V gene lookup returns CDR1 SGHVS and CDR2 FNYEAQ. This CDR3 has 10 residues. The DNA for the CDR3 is TGTGCCAGCAGCCGCTACGAGCAGTACTTC. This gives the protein CASSRYEQYF.

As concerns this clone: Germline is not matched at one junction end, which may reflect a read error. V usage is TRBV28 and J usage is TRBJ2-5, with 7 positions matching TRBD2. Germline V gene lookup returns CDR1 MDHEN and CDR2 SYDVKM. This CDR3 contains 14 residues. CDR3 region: CASRLSWGGETQYF. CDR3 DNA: TGTGCCAGCAGGTTATCGTGGGGGGGTGAGACCCAGTACTTC.

The CDR3 sequence: CACFSRGPPGHGYTF. The CDR3 region has the DNA TGTGCCTGTTTTTCTCGTGGTCCCCCAGGGCATGGCTACACCTTC. This chain links TRBV30 with TRBJ1-2; possibly TRBD1 for D (5 bases). Deletions cut 6 bases from V and 6 bases from J, with 23 bases between. The CDR3 extends over 15 amino acids. Per germline, CDR1 GTSNPN and CDR2 SVGIG (reference sequence).

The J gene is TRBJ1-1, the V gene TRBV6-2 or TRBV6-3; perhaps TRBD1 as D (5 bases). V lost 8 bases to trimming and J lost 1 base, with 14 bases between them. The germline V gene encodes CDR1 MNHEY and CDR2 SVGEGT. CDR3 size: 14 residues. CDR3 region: CASGHIQENTEAFF. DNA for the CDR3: TGTGCCAGCGGCCACATACAGGAGAACACTGAAGCTTTCTTT.

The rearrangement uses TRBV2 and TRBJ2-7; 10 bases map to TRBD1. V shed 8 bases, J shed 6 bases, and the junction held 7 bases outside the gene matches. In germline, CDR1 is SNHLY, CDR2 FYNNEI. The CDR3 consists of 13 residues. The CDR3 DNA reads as TGTGCCAGCTATCGGGACAGGGGACGCGAGCAGTACTTC. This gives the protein CASYRDRGREQYF.

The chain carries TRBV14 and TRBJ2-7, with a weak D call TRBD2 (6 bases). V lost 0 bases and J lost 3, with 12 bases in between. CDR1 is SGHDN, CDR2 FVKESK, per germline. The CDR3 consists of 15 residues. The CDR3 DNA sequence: TGTGCCAGCAGCCAAGAACGGCTAGCGAGCTACGAGCAGTACTTC. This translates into CASSQERLASYEQYF.

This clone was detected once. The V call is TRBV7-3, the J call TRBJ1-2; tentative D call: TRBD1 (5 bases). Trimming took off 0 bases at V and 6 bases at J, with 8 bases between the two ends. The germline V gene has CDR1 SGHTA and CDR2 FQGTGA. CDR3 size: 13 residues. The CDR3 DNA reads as TGTGCCAGCAGCTTAACCAAGACAGATGGCTACACCTTC. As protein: CASSLTKTDGYTF. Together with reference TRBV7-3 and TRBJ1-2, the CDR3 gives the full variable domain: GAGVSQTPSNKVTEKGKYVELRCDPISGHTALYWYRQSLGQGPEFLIYFQGTGAADDSGLPNDRFFAVRPEGSVSTLKIQRTERGDSAVYLCASSLTKTDGYTFGSGTRLTVV.

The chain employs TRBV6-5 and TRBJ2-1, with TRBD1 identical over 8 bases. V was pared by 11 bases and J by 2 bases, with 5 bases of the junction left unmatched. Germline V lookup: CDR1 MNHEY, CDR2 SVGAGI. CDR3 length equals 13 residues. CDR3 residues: CAGGTGAYNEQFF. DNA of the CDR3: TGTGCCGGTGGGACAGGAGCCTACAATGAGCAGTTCTTC.

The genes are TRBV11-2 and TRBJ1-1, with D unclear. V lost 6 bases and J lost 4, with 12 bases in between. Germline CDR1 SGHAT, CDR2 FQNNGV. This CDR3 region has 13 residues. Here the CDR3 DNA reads TGTGCCAGCAGAGCCAGCGTCTTCACTGAAGCTTTCTTT. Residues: CASRASVFTEAFF.

The CDR3 here is CASSSRRDGGTDTQYF. CDR3 coding DNA: TGCGCCAGCAGCTCGCGGCGGGACGGGGGCACAGATACGCAGTATTTT. This chain connects TRBV5-1 to TRBJ2-3; maybe TRBD2 (6 bases). CDR1 SGHRS and CDR2 YFSETQ come from the germline V gene. V was pared by 3 bases and J by 1 base, with 15 bases between. The CDR3 is 16 residues long.

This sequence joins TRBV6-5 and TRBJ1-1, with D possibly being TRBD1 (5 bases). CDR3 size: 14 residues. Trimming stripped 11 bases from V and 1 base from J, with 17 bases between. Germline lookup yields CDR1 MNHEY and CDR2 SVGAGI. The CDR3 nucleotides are TGTGCCGGAGTATTGGGAGGGACGAACACTGAAGCTTTCTTT. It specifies CAGVLGGTNTEAFF.

CDR3 sequence: CASSFPGLDSGRQETQYF. The DNA of the CDR3 is TGCGCCAGCAGCTTCCCGGGACTAGATAGCGGGCGGCAAGAGACCCAGTACTTC. V and J are TRBV5-1 and TRBJ2-5; 8 bases are shared with TRBD2. Germline V gene lookup returns CDR1 SGHRS and CDR2 YFSETQ. The CDR3 consists of 18 residues. Trimming removed 2 bases from V and 2 bases from J; junction bases left unmatched: 14. The variable domain in full, with the rest retrieved from reference TRBV5-1 and TRBJ2-5, is KAGVTQTPRYLIKTRGQQVTLSCSPISGHRSVSWYQQTPGQGLQFLFEYFSETQRNKGNFPGRFSGRQFSNSRSEMNVSTLELGDSALYLCASSFPGLDSGRQETQYFGPGTRLLVL.

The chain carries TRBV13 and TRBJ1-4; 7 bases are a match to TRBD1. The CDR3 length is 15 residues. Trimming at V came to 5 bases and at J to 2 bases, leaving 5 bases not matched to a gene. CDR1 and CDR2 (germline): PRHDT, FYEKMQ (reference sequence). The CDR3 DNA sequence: TGTGCCAGCAGCGTCCGACAGGGCACTAATGAAAAACTGTTTTTT. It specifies CASSVRQGTNEKLFF. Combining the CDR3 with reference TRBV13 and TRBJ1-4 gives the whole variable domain AAGVIQSPRHLIKEKRETATLKCYPIPRHDTVYWYQQGPGQDPQFLISFYEKMQSDKGSIPDRFSAQQFSDYHSELNMSSLELGDSALYFCASSVRQGTNEKLFFGSGTQLSVL.

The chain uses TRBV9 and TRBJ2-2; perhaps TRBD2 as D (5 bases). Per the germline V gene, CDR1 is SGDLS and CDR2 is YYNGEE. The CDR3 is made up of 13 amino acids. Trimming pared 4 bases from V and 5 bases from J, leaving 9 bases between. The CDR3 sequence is CASSPRTTGELFF. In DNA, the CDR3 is TGTGCCAGCAGCCCCCGGACTACCGGGGAGCTGTTTTTT. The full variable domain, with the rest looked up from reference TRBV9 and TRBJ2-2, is DSGVTQTPKHLITATGQRVTLRCSPRSGDLSVYWYQQSLDQGLQFLIQYYNGEERAKGNILERFSAQQFPDLHSELNLSSLELGDSALYFCASSPRTTGELFFGEGSRLTVL.

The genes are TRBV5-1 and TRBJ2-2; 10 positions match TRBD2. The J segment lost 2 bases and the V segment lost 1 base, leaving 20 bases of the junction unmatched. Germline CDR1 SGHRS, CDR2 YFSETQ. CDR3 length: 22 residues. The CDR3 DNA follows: TGCGCCAGCAGCTTGTACGTCAGTTTTTCTGGATCTAGCGGGAGAAACACCGGGGAGCTGTTTTTT. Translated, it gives CASSLYVSFSGSSGRNTGELFF. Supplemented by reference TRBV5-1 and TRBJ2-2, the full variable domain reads KAGVTQTPRYLIKTRGQQVTLSCSPISGHRSVSWYQQTPGQGLQFLFEYFSETQRNKGNFPGRFSGRQFSNSRSEMNVSTLELGDSALYLCASSLYVSFSGSSGRNTGELFFGEGSRLTVL.

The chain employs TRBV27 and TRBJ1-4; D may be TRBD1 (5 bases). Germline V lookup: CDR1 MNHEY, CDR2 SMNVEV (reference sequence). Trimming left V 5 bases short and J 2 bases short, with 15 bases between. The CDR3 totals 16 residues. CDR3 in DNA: TGTGCCAGCAGTCCGCGACAGACGCTTACTAATGAAAAACTGTTTTTT. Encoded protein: CASSPRQTLTNEKLFF.

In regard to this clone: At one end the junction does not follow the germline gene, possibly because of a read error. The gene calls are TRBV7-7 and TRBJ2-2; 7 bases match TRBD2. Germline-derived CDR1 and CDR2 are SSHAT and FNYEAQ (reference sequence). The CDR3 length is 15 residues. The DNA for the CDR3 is TGTGCTAGCAGCGCGGGGGAGCCAAACACCGGGGAGCTGTTTTTT. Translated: CASSAGEPNTGELFF.

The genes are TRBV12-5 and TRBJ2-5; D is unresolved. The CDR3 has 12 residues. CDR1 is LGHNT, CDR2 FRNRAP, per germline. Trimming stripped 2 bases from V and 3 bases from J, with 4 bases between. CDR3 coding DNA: TGTGCTAGTGGTTTGTCCGAAGAGACCCAGTACTTC. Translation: CASGLSEETQYF.

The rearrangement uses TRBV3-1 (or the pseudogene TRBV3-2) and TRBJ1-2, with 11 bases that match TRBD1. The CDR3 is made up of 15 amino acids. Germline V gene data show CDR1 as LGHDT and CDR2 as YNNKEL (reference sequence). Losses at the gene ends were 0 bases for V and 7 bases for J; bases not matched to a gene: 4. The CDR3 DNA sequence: TGTGCCAGCAGCCAAGAGGACAGGGGGCGAGGTGGCTACACCTTC. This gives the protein CASSQEDRGRGGYTF.

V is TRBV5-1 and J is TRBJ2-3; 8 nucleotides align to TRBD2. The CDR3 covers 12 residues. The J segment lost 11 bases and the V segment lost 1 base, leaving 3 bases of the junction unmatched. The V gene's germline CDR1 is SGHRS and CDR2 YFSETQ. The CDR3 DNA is TGCGCCAGCAGCTTGTTAGCGGGGCGGCAGTATTTT. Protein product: CASSLLAGRQYF.

CDR3: CASSGGQESPLHF. For the CDR3, the DNA is TGTGCCAGCAGCGGAGGACAGGAATCACCCCTCCACTTT. The chain couples TRBV2 to TRBJ1-6; 7 bases match TRBD1. The V and J ends lost 6 bases and 10 bases, in that order; junction bases with no gene match: 6. Germline V gene data show CDR1 as SNHLY and CDR2 as FYNNEI. This CDR3 is built from 13 residues.